This is a list of T cell receptor beta chains from one sample in a study of human CD8 memory T cell subsets. Following a re-call of the 5' RACE reads, TCRdb has one entry per CDR3 protein and lacks DNA. The sample table includes around 6,800 distinct CDR3 sequences. Sequencing was carried out using CD8+ T cells from PBMCs. All receptors come from a human donor in good health. Both conserved end residues are part of each CDR3. Clone size is shown for a subset of rows, as once, few, many or a class of expanded clone.

v_call	clone_size	j_call	cdr3_aa
TRBV12-3/TRBV12-4	NA	TRBJ2-5	CASSLALRVAGVPKETQYF
TRBV20-1	NA	TRBJ2-1	CSARDGLNSYNEQFF
TRBV11-3	hyperexpanded	TRBJ2-7	CASSLGDYEQYF
TRBV4-1	NA	TRBJ2-7	CASSSPQGGNPYEQYF
TRBV7-3	NA	TRBJ2-1	CASSFSNNEQFF
TRBV7-6	NA	TRBJ2-7	CASSLGQHYEQYF
TRBV2	large	TRBJ2-1	CASSAAGARFAYDYNEQFF
TRBV11-2	medium-sized	TRBJ2-2	CASSLRGNTGELFF
TRBV29-1	NA	TRBJ2-1	CSVEYFGGGSKLGNEQFF
TRBV5-1	NA	TRBJ2-5	CASTGEGVETQYF
TRBV6-6	NA	TRBJ2-2	CASSLSAGGSSANTGELFF
TRBV7-2	NA	TRBJ1-1	CASSLVITAEAFF
TRBV11-3	NA	TRBJ2-7	CASGLPAHYEQYF
TRBV5-1	NA	TRBJ2-7	CASSPTGSYEQYF
TRBV5-4	NA	TRBJ2-7	CASSWGQGAREQYF
TRBV7-9	NA	TRBJ2-2	CASSQGLAGLNTGELFF
TRBV7-8	medium-sized	TRBJ1-2	CASSSDSYGYTF
TRBV7-9	NA	TRBJ2-3	CATPGPDTQYF
TRBV9	NA	TRBJ1-3	CASSPTGTGLDTIYF
TRBV7-2	medium-sized	TRBJ2-3	CASSLVDTPPDTQYF
TRBV9	NA	TRBJ2-1	CASSVTAEGEQFF
TRBV11-3	NA	TRBJ2-2	CASTPRPGSGQGYTGELFF